This TCR beta chain was retrieved from a study of glioma-infiltrating T cells after dendritic cell vaccination. Overall study results and limits: Higher pretreatment TIL content predicted longer progression-free time and survival.

To note about this clone: Its antigen is not identified.

Up to about 2 ug genomic DNA was used for TCRB CDR3 amplification. The primer mix had 60 V beta and 13 J beta primers. This table comes from immunoSEQ multiplex PCR, and its TCRdb copy is limited to in-frame clones, with some not included. The sample lists about 73,000 clones; over 75% were seen once. CDR3 size: 16 residues. The trim removed 9 bases at V and 2 bases at J, leaving 11 bases unmatched. Germline V gene data show CDR1 as LNHDA and CDR2 as SQIVND (reference sequence). Selection required adequate fresh-frozen tumor tissue plus more than two years' survival data. This sample comprised blood, obtained before dendritic cell vaccination. This TCR was recovered from a human donor with glioblastoma. The chain employs TRBV19 and TRBJ2-3; 10 bases line up with TRBD1. The CDR3 DNA sequence: TGTGCCAGCACCTCACCGGGACAGGGGTCCACAGATACGCAGTATTTT. Residues: CASTSPGQGSTDTQYF.